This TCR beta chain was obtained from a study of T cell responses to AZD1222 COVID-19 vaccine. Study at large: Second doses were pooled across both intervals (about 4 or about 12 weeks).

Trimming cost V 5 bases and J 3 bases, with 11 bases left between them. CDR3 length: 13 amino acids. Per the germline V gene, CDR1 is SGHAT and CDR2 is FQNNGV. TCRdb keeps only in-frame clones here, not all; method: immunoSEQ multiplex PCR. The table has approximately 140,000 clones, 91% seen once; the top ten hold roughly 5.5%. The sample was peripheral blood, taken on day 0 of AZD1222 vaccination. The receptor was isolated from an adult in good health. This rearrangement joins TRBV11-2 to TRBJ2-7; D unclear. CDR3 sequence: CASSATTYYEQYF. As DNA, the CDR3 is TGTGCCAGCAGCGCCACTACTTACTACGAGCAGTACTTC.